The entry that follows covers one T cell receptor (beta chain) sequence. Its antigen is unidentified. One end of the junction fails to match germline, which may point to a read error. The PCR had 60 Vbeta and 13 Jbeta primers. TCRdb's copy holds only in-frame clones and misses some; the assay was immunoSEQ multiplex PCR. This sample has fewer than 250,000 clones, with about four fifths found just once. The data originate from a study of cytomegalovirus exposure and HLA in healthy donors. Study-level points and caveats: It was reportedly the case that the classifier diagnosed cytomegalovirus status with high specificity and sensitivity. Later on, an analysis showed TCR association rates differing by HLA locus, with DRB1 the most and HLA-C the fewest. Among TCR beta chains, those listed as cytomegalovirus-associated numbered roughly 150.

This CDR3 region has 16 residues. Germline CDR1 is SEHNR and CDR2 is FQNEAQ (reference sequence). Sample: PBMCs. The TCR sequence derives from a male donor in good health and CMV-seropositive. This rearrangement joins TRBV7-9 to TRBJ1-4; 8 bases match TRBD1. CDR3 sequence: CSSSLTGQGYNEKLFF. In DNA form, the CDR3 reads TGTTCCAGCAGCTTAACAGGACAGGGATATAATGAAAAACTGTTTTTT.